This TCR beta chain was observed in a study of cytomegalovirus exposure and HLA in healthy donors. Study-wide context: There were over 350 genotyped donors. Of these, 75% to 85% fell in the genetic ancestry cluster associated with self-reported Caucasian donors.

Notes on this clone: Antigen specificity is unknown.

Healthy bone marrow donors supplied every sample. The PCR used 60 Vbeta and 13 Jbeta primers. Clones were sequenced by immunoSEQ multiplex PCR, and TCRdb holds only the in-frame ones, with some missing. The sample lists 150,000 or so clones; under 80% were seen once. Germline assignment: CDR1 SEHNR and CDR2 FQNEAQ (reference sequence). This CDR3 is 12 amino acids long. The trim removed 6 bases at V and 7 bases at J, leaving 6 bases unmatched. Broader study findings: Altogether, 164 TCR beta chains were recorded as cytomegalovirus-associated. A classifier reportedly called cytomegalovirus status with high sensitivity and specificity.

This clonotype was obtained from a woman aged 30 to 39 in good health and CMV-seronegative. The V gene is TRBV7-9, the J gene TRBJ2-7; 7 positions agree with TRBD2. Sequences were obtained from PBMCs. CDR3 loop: CASSPRAGEQYF. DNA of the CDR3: TGTGCCAGCAGTCCTCGAGCGGGGGAGCAGTACTTC.